This record concerns one TCR beta chain sequence. Its matching antigen is unknown. Donors underwent one heparinised blood draw, around 120 mL on average. The sample originates from a study of beta chain features in type 1 diabetes. Findings of the study overall: A cDNA-based sequencing approach could over-represent cells with high TCR expression. Compared with healthy donors, patients appeared to share more similar naive, central memory and regulatory TCRB repertoires.

The germline CDR1 and CDR2 sequences are SGHRS and YFSETQ. This CDR3 is built from 12 residues. Trimming pared 3 bases from V and 1 base from J, leaving 5 bases between. Sequenced material consisted of expressed TCRB transcripts (all of the isolated RNA was reverse transcribed). Approximately 3.5 million reads per sample on average were obtained from naive, central memory and regulatory T cell samples. Generated by immunoSEQ multiplex PCR, the TCRdb table keeps only in-frame clones and is missing some. The sample carries about 330,000 clones, 9.5% to 11% recorded once. The sample comprised naive CD4+ T cells from blood. The receptor comes from a young woman in good health. This rearrangement joins TRBV5-1 to TRBJ2-7; D is undetermined. The CDR3 loop is CASSSPSYEQYF. The CDR3 DNA is TGCGCCAGCAGCTCCCCTTCCTACGAGCAGTACTTC.